This T cell receptor (beta chain) was obtained from a study of blood T cell repertoires in COVID-19. Germline lookup yields CDR1 KGHDR and CDR2 SFDVKD. Trimming took 4 bases from V and 3 from J; bases not matched to a gene: 1. The CDR3 loop spans 15 amino acids. In the original workflow: Estimation of nucleated cell counts was performed using reference gene primer amplification. Only in-frame clones appear in the TCRdb table, and some are missing; sequencing was by immunoSEQ multiplex PCR. V and J calls and clone size follow that table, whereas D and trimming were derived from the DNA. Seen here are 250,000 or so clones, 89% observed once, and the top ten hold approximately 5%.

The TCR sequence derives from a middle-aged woman who had recovered from COVID-19. This sequence joins TRBV24-1 and TRBJ2-3; 12 bases line up with TRBD2. The specimen sequenced was peripheral blood. The CDR3 loop is CATSDTSGGTDTQYF. The CDR3 nucleotides are TGTGCCACCAGTGACACTAGCGGGGGGACAGATACGCAGTATTTT.